The entry below describes one T cell receptor (beta chain). The sample is drawn from a study of shared clonotypes between healthy human individuals. After removal of 6 bases from V and 4 bases from J, the junction contained 4 bases not matched to a gene. Germline V gene data show CDR1 as MNHNY and CDR2 as SVGAGI (reference sequence). The CDR3 is made up of 14 amino acids. CD45RA-negative memory and CD45RA+ naive subsets were split from the CD4+ cells. Genomic DNA of every subset was divided equally among multiple immunoSEQ plates. TCRdb's table, derived via immunoSEQ multiplex PCR, lists solely in-frame clones and lacks some. The table has 2 million to 2.5 million clones, 92% seen once; the top ten hold 0.37%.

This chain connects TRBV6-6 to TRBJ2-5; 11 bases are a match to TRBD1. This receptor was obtained from a young man in good health. Some clones in this sample may be carry-over from other donors' samples. The source material was naive CD4+ T cells from PBMCs. Subset defined: CD45RA+ positively selected. The CDR3 DNA reads as TGTGCCAGCAGAACCGGGACAGGGGGAGAGACCCAGTACTTC. It specifies CASRTGTGGETQYF.